Below are 13 T cell receptor beta chains sequenced from a single sample in a study of CD8 T cells in Susac syndrome. RNA in amounts of roughly 0.5 to 1 ug was reverse transcribed with random hexamers. TCRdb ran MiXCR on the immunoSEQ multiplex PCR reads and lists one entry per CDR3 protein. The profile shows roughly 130,000 distinct CDR3 sequences, roughly 94% of them singletons. Sequenced: CD4+ T cells from PBMCs. The source is a human donor with multiple sclerosis.

This clonotype showed up just once. The genes are TRBV7-9 and TRBJ2-3, with D perhaps TRBD1 (6 bases). Trimming removed 5 bases at V and 6 bases at J, with 12 bases between. CDR3 size: 13 residues. Germline V gives CDR1 SEHNR, CDR2 FQNEAQ (reference sequence). This chain's CDR3 is CASSPRGPDTQYF. In nucleotides, the CDR3 is TGTGCCAGCAGCCCCAGGGGCCCGGATACGCAGTATTTT.

This chain links TRBV7-2 with TRBJ2-7; D tentatively fits TRBD1 or TRBD2 (5 bases each). Trimming cost V 5 bases and J 5 bases, with 19 bases left between them. CDR3 size: 15 residues. Looked up from germline, CDR1 is SGHTA and CDR2 is FQGNSA. The CDR3 bases are TGTGCCAGCAGCCGGAGCGGACACGGTCGGGACGAGCAGTACTTC. Protein sequence: CASSRSGHGRDEQYF.

V gene TRBV27 combines with J gene TRBJ2-1, with D perhaps TRBD1 or TRBD2 (5 bases each). V gave up 5 bases and J gave up 4 bases, with 18 bases separating them. CDR3 size: 16 residues. Germline-derived CDR1 and CDR2 are MNHEY and SMNVEV (reference sequence). As DNA, the CDR3 is TGTGCCAGCAGTGCGGGTTCGCAGGGTGGGTACAATGAGCAGTTCTTC. The encoded protein is CASSAGSQGGYNEQFF.

V usage is TRBV5-1 and J usage is TRBJ2-2; TRBD1 agrees at 9 bases. This CDR3 has 18 amino acids. Germline CDR1 reads SGHRS; CDR2 reads YFSETQ. The junction had 13 bases not matched to a gene; V was cut back by 3 bases and J by 4 bases. The CDR3 nucleotides are TGCGCCAGCAGCTCGCGTCAGGGACAGGGCATCCTCACCGGGGAGCTGTTTTTT. Its protein is CASSSRQGQGILTGELFF.

This sequence joins TRBV24-1 and TRBJ2-1; 7 positions agree with TRBD1. CDR3 length equals 14 residues. Per the germline V gene, CDR1 is KGHDR and CDR2 is SFDVKD. V lost 4 bases to trimming and J lost 8 bases; unmatched junction nucleotides: 7. CDR3 region: CATSDPTGNDEQFF. The CDR3 DNA is TGTGCCACCAGTGACCCGACAGGGAACGATGAGCAGTTCTTC.

The sample holds one count of this clonotype. This chain connects TRBV4-3 to TRBJ2-2; 8 nucleotides match TRBD1. Unmatched junction bases numbered 8, after V lost 2 bases and J lost 3 bases. The CDR3 spans 17 residues. In germline, CDR1 is LGHNA, CDR2 YSLEER. CDR3 DNA sequence: TGCGCCAGCAGCCAACCCGGGACAGGCAGGGACACCGGGGAGCTGTTTTTT. Amino acids: CASSQPGTGRDTGELFF.

CDR3 sequence: CAISTGQTPEQYF. For the CDR3, the DNA is TGTGCCATCAGTACGGGACAGACCCCCGAGCAGTACTTC. This rearrangement joins TRBV10-3 to TRBJ2-7; TRBD1 matches at 7 bases. V lost 5 bases, J lost 6 bases, and 7 bases stayed unmatched. Germline V CDR1 and CDR2: ENHRY, SYGVKD. This CDR3 region has 13 residues.

The chain employs TRBV4-1 and TRBJ2-1; D uncertain. Per the germline V gene, CDR1 is MGHRA and CDR2 is YSYEKL. Deletions cut 4 bases from V and 6 bases from J, with 10 bases between. The CDR3 length is 13 residues. The CDR3 is CASSLNEPNEQFF. The CDR3 DNA is TGCGCCAGCAGCCTCAATGAACCCAATGAGCAGTTCTTC.

This chain joins TRBV5-4 and TRBJ2-1, with 9 bases identical to TRBD2. Trimming took 4 bases from V and 6 from J; bases not matched to a gene: 8. CDR3 size: 15 residues. Germline V gives CDR1 SGHNT, CDR2 YYREEE (reference sequence). CDR3 DNA: TGTGCCAGCAGCAGGATAAGCGGGGGGAGCAATGAGCAGTTCTTC. It yields the protein CASSRISGGSNEQFF.

The chain carries TRBV6-5 and TRBJ1-4; D gene unclear. The germline V gene has CDR1 MNHEY and CDR2 SVGAGI. The V end was cut by 2 bases, the J end by 6 bases, with 16 bases between. This CDR3 spans 16 amino acids. The CDR3 sequence: CASSYGSTGFYEKLFF. The CDR3 DNA reads TGTGCCAGCAGTTACGGGTCAACGGGTTTCTATGAAAAACTGTTTTTT.

A remark on this clonotype: The junction departs from germline at one end; a sequencing error may be responsible. The V gene is TRBV2, the J gene TRBJ2-7, with 8 bases identical to TRBD1. Germline CDR1 reads SNHLY; CDR2 reads FYNNEI. The CDR3 has 12 residues. CDR3 in DNA: TGTGCCGGCAGGGGGCTCGGATACGAGCAGTACTTC. Amino acid sequence: CAGRGLGYEQYF.

The gene calls are TRBV6-5 and TRBJ1-1; the D is unclear. V shed 2 bases and J shed 6 bases, with 16 bases lying between them. CDR1 and CDR2 from the germline V gene are MNHEY and SVGAGI. This CDR3 has 15 residues. This CDR3 reads CASSYIRRRRSEAFF. CDR3 in DNA: TGTGCCAGCAGTTACATAAGGCGCAGGAGATCTGAAGCTTTCTTT.

V and J are TRBV3-1 and TRBJ1-2; tentative D call: TRBD1 (6 bases). The CDR3 covers 14 residues. Germline-derived CDR1 and CDR2 are LGHDT and YNNKEL (reference sequence). The V and J ends lost 5 bases and 4 bases respectively, with 14 bases between them. The CDR3 DNA follows: TGTGCCAGCAGCGAACCGGGGACAATCTATGGCTACACCTTC. Protein sequence: CASSEPGTIYGYTF.